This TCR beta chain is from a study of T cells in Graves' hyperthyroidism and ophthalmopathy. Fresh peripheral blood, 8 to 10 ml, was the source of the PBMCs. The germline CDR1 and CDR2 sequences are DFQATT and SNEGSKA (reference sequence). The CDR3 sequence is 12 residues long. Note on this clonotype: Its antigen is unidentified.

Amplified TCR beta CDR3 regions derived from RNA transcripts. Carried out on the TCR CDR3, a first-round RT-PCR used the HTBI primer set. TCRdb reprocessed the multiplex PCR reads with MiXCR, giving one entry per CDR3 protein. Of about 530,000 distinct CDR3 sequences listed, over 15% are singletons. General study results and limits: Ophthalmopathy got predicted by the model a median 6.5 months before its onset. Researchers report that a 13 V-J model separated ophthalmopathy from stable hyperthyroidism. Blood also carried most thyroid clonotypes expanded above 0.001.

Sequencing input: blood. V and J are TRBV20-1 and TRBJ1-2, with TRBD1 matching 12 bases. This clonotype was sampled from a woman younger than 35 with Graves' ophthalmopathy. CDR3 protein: CTSGTGGDGYTF. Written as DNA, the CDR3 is TGCACGTCCGGGACAGGGGGCGATGGCTACACCTTC.